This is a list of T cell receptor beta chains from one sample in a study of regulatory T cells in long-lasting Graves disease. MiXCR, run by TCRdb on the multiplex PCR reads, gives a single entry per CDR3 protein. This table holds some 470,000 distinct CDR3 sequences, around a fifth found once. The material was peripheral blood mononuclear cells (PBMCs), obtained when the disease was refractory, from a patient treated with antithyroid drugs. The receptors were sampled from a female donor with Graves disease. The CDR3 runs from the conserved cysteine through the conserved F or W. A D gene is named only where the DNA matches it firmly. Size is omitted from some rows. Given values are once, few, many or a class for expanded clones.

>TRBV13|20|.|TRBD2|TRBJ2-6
CASSLMWEGTTTSGANVLTF
TGTGCCAGCAGCTTAATGTGGGAGGGGACCACTACCTCTGGGGCCAACGTCCTGACTTTC
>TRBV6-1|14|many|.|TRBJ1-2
CASAPTWDNYGYTF
TGTGCCAGCGCTCCGACATGGGATAACTATGGCTACACCTTC
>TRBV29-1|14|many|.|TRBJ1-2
CSVGVSGEASGYTF
TGCAGCGTTGGAGTGTCAGGGGAAGCTAGTGGCTACACCTTC
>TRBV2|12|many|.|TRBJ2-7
CASEESSYEQYF
TGTGCCAGCGAGGAGAGCTCCTACGAGCAGTACTTC
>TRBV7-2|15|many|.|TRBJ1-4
CASSLTGTIMEKLFF
TGTGCCAGCAGCCTAACCGGGACAATTATGGAAAAACTGTTTTTT
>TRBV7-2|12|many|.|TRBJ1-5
CASSTWGQPQHF
TGTGCCAGCAGCACCTGGGGTCAGCCCCAGCATTTT
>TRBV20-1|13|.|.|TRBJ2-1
CSAWAASYNEQFF
TGCAGTGCTTGGGCTGCCTCCTACAATGAGCAGTTCTTC
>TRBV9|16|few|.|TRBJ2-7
CASSPSWDISSYEQYF
TGTGCCAGCAGCCCTAGCTGGGATATTAGCTCCTACGAGCAGTACTTC
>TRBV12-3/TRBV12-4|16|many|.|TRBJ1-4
CASSPPGFSSNEKLFF
TGTGCCAGCAGTCCGCCAGGGTTCAGCTCTAATGAAAAACTGTTTTTT
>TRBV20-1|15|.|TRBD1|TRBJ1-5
CSARERTGYGQPQHF
TGCAGTGCTAGAGAGCGGACAGGGTACGGTCAGCCCCAGCATTTT
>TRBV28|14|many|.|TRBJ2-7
CASSLIDSPYEQYF
TGTGCCAGCAGTTTGATTGATAGTCCCTACGAGCAGTACTTC
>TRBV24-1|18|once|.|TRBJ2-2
CATSDLLDGGSNTGELFF
TGTGCCACCAGTGATTTGCTAGATGGGGGGTCGAACACCGGGGAGCTGTTTTTT
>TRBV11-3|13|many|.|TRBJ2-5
CASSLWLGETQYF
TGTGCCAGCAGCTTATGGCTAGGGGAGACCCAGTACTTC
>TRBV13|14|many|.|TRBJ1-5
CASSFGASNQPQHF
TGTGCCAGCAGCTTTGGAGCTAGCAATCAGCCCCAGCATTTT
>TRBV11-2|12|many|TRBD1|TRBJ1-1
CASSLGQGKAFF
TGTGCCAGCAGCCTAGGACAGGGGAAAGCTTTCTTT
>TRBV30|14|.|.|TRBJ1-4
CAWSDGASWHRLFF
TGTGCCTGGAGTGACGGGGCATCTTGGCATCGACTGTTTTTT
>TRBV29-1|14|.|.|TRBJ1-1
CSVSTPTGPSEAFF
TGCAGCGTCTCTACCCCGACCGGGCCTTCTGAAGCTTTCTTT
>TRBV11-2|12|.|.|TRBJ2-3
CASSLQGDTQYF
TGTGCCAGCAGCTTACAGGGAGATACGCAGTATTTT
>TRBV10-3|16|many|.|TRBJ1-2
CAISESAGGGNYGYTF
TGTGCCATCAGTGAGTCGGCCGGGGGAGGGAACTATGGCTACACCTTC
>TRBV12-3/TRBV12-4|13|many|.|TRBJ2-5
CASSGIEGETQYF
TGTGCCAGCAGTGGAATAGAGGGGGAGACCCAGTACTTC
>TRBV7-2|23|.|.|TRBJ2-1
CASSPWEDSQGLPRGARYNEQFF
TGTGCCAGCAGCCCCTGGGAGGACAGCCAAGGACTACCCCGAGGAGCACGGTACAATGAGCAGTTCTTC
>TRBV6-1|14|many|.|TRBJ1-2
CASTPMSRNYGYTF
TGTGCCAGCACCCCCATGTCACGAAACTATGGCTACACCTTC
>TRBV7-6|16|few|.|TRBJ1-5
CASSLRAGTSNQPQHF
TGTGCCAGCAGCTTAAGGGCAGGGACCAGCAATCAGCCCCAGCATTTT
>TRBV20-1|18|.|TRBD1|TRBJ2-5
CSARDISGTGGITETQYF
TGCAGTGCTAGAGATATTTCGGGGACAGGGGGCATCACAGAGACCCAGTACTTC
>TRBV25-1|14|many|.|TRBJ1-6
CASSGGGWNSPLHF
TGTGCCAGCAGTGGGGGGGGTTGGAATTCACCCCTCCACTTT
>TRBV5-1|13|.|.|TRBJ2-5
CASRGDGEETQYF
TGCGCCAGCAGGGGGGACGGGGAAGAGACCCAGTACTTC
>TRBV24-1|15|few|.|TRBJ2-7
CATSKGVQDSYEQYF
TGTGCCACCAGTAAAGGGGTCCAAGACTCCTACGAGCAGTACTTC
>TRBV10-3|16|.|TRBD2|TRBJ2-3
CAISESTSGRTDTQYF
TGTGCCATCAGTGAGTCGACTAGCGGGAGAACAGATACGCAGTATTTT
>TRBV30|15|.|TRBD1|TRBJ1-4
CAWTNPGQGNEKLFF
TGTGCCTGGACAAATCCGGGACAGGGGAATGAAAAACTGTTTTTT